This TCR beta chain came from a study of patients and donors after allogeneic stem cell transplantation. TCRdb used MiXCR to reprocess the RT-PCR reads, holding one entry per CDR3 protein. The profile shows roughly 1,300 distinct CDR3 sequences, 30% to 45% of them singletons. The CDR3 contains 14 residues. Trimming removed 7 bases from V and 1 base from J, with 14 bases in between. The germline V gene encodes CDR1 MNHEY and CDR2 SVGEGT. The sequencing input was blood, either unsorted or a sorted T cell fraction (not recorded which). V and J are TRBV6-2 or TRBV6-3 and TRBJ2-7, with D tentatively TRBD1 (6 bases). The TCR comes from a human donor who was either an allogeneic HSCT recipient or a stem cell or donor lymphocyte infusion donor (not recorded which). It is not recorded whose cells these are; they may come from a transplant donor. CDR3 protein: CASTQEQGSYEQYF. CDR3 nucleotide sequence: TGTGCCAGCACTCAAGAACAGGGTTCCTACGAGCAGTACTTC.